The 26 T cell receptor beta chains below all came from one sample that was sequenced in a study of blood T cell repertoires in COVID-19. Data came from immunoSEQ multiplex PCR; TCRdb stores just in-frame clones and leaves some out. The sample lists roughly 200,000 clones, less than 85% occurring once. Sequencing was done on a sample of peripheral blood. All receptors come from a man in his fifties who had recovered from COVID-19.

The CDR3 sequence is CSARTAGGGYEQYF. The CDR3 nucleotides read TGCAGCGCACGGACCGCAGGGGGCGGGTACGAGCAGTACTTC. V and J are TRBV29-1 and TRBJ2-7; TRBD1 aligns across 8 bases. Trimming at V came to 7 bases and at J to 4 bases, leaving 12 bases not matched to a gene. The CDR3 consists of 14 residues. Looked up from germline, CDR1 is SQVTM and CDR2 is ANQGSEA.

V and J are TRBV4-1 and TRBJ1-2, with a possible D match to TRBD1 (6 bases). V was pared by 1 base and J by 2 bases, with 11 bases between. The CDR3 covers 15 residues. The germline CDR1 and CDR2 sequences are MGHRA and YSYEKL. CDR3 nucleotides: TGCGCCAGCAGCCAAGGACAGGTTGGAAACTATGGCTACACCTTC. Amino acid sequence: CASSQGQVGNYGYTF.

The chain links TRBV7-2 to TRBJ2-7; 7 bases fit TRBD2. This CDR3 comprises 15 residues. Germline lookup yields CDR1 SGHTA and CDR2 FQGNSA. V was clipped by 5 bases and J by 12 bases; unmatched bases: 19. This CDR3 is CASSPRGGLVRDAYF. The CDR3, as DNA: TGTGCCAGCAGCCCTCGGGGAGGACTAGTACGGGACGCGTACTTC. Based on the CDR3 plus reference TRBV7-2 and TRBJ2-7, the full variable domain is GAGVSQSPSNKVTEKGKDVELRCDPISGHTALYWYRQSLGQGLEFLIYFQGNSAPDKSGLPSDRFSAERTGGSVSTLTIQRTQQEDSAVYLCASSPRGGLVRDAYFGPGTRLTVT.

The genes are TRBV7-8 and TRBJ2-4; possible D gene TRBD1, 6 bases. The CDR3 extends over 15 amino acids. Looked up from germline, CDR1 is SGHVS and CDR2 is FQNEAQ. Trimming left V 3 bases short and J 1 base short, with 10 bases between. This CDR3 is CASSFPGQAKNIQYF. CDR3 nucleotides: TGTGCCAGCAGCTTCCCAGGACAGGCCAAAAACATTCAGTACTTC.

The sample holds many counts of this clone. This chain joins TRBV7-3 and TRBJ1-3; 7 bases are shared with TRBD1. This CDR3 is 17 amino acids long. Germline V gene data show CDR1 as SGHTA and CDR2 as FQGTGA. The J segment lost 1 base and the V segment lost 5 bases, leaving 11 bases of the junction unmatched. CDR3 sequence reads: CASSILTGQTSGNTIYF. In DNA form, the CDR3 reads TGTGCCAGCAGCATCCTGACAGGGCAAACGTCTGGAAACACCATATATTTT.

This clone was detected only once. CDR3 bases: TGTGCCAGCAGCCCCAACAACCTGAACACTGAAGCTTTCTTT. It translates to CASSPNNLNTEAFF. J is TRBJ1-1 and V is TRBV5-4; D unclear. Germline V gene sequence: CDR1 SGHNT, CDR2 YYREEE (reference sequence). The CDR3 extends over 14 amino acids. V gave up 4 bases and J gave up 0 bases, with 10 bases separating them.

The chain recombines TRBV19 with TRBJ2-5; D is perhaps TRBD1 (5 bases). The CDR3 extends over 15 amino acids. Trimming took 3 bases from V and 5 from J, leaving 16 bases between them. CDR1 is LNHDA, CDR2 SQIVND, per germline (reference sequence). CDR3 protein: CASSIGQGIVETQYF. The CDR3 DNA reads as TGTGCCAGTAGTATCGGGCAGGGTATCGTGGAGACCCAGTACTTC.

The chain recombines TRBV29-1 with TRBJ2-2; 10 bases match TRBD2. Germline V gene data show CDR1 as SQVTM and CDR2 as ANQGSEA. The V and J ends lost 7 bases and 5 bases, in that order; junction bases with no gene match: 4. This CDR3 comprises 13 residues. CDR3: CSGASGSTGELFF. The DNA of the CDR3 is TGCAGCGGCGCTAGCGGGAGTACCGGGGAGCTGTTTTTT.

The rearrangement uses TRBV5-1 and TRBJ2-2; 15 bases are a match to TRBD2. Germline trimming cut 2 bases from V and 7 bases from J; bases unmatched to any gene: 6. This CDR3 contains 17 residues. Germline V lookup: CDR1 SGHRS, CDR2 YFSETQ. CDR3 coding DNA: TGCGCCAGCAGCTTTGGACTAGCGGGAGGGCCAAGCGGGGAGCTGTTTTTT. It codes for CASSFGLAGGPSGELFF.

The chain is built from TRBV7-2 and TRBJ2-1; possible D gene TRBD2, 5 bases. Trimming took 5 bases from V and 8 from J, leaving 10 bases between them. Per the germline V gene, CDR1 is SGHTA and CDR2 is FQGNSA. CDR3 length equals 12 residues. CDR3 bases: TGTGCCAGCAGCCAGGACTGGGATGAGCAGTTCTTC. Translation gives CASSQDWDEQFF.

This clone is a singleton in its sample. The J gene is TRBJ2-5, the V gene TRBV25-1, with TRBD2 matching 10 bases. This CDR3 is 16 amino acids long. V dropped 2 bases and J dropped 4; count of bases not matched to a gene: 7. Germline CDR1 and CDR2: MGHDK and SYGVNS. The CDR3 bases are TGTGCCAGCAGTGAACTAGCGGGAGAGCTACGAGAGACCCAGTACTTC. This translates into CASSELAGELRETQYF.

The chain recombines TRBV7-3 with TRBJ2-3; D is ambiguous. The V gene's germline CDR1 is SGHTA and CDR2 FQGTGA. The CDR3 loop spans 13 amino acids. The V and J ends lost 0 bases and 8 bases respectively, with 9 bases between them. CDR3 residues: CASSLTELTTQYF. The DNA of the CDR3 is TGTGCCAGCAGCTTAACCGAGTTAACTACGCAGTATTTT.

The chain is built from TRBV24-1 and TRBJ2-5, with 7 bases lining up with TRBD1. This CDR3 contains 15 residues. V lost 0 bases, J lost 5 bases, and 5 bases stayed unmatched. The germline V gene has CDR1 KGHDR and CDR2 SFDVKD. The CDR3 nucleotides are TGTGCCACCAGTGATTTGTCAGGACAGGTGGAGACCCAGTACTTC. Translating gives CATSDLSGQVETQYF.

V is TRBV30 and J is TRBJ2-3; 12 nucleotides agree with TRBD2. The V gene end was trimmed by 6 bases and the J gene end by 0 bases; junction bases not matched to a gene: 4. CDR3 length: 15 amino acids. Germline-derived CDR1 and CDR2 are GTSNPN and SVGIG (reference sequence). The CDR3 protein is CACTSGRLSTDTQYF. DNA of the CDR3: TGTGCCTGTACTAGCGGGAGGCTGAGCACAGATACGCAGTATTTT. The complete variable domain, with remaining parts taken from reference TRBV30 and TRBJ2-3, reads SQTIHQWPATLVQPVGSPLSLECTVEGTSNPNLYWYRQAAGRGLQLLFYSVGIGQISSEVPQNLSASRPQDRQFILSSKKLLLSDSGFYLCACTSGRLSTDTQYFGPGTRLTVL.

The CDR3 DNA reads TGCAGTGCTAGTCCCAGAACAGATACGCAGTATTTT. It codes for CSASPRTDTQYF. This rearrangement joins TRBV20-1 to TRBJ2-3; D remains unclear. The CDR3 is 12 residues long. V lost 3 bases and J lost 3, with 7 bases in between. Germline CDR1 and CDR2: DFQATT and SNEGSKA (reference sequence).

This clone showed up just a few times. This chain links TRBV13 with TRBJ2-3, with TRBD2 identical over 8 bases. The J segment lost 6 bases and the V segment lost 5 bases, leaving 7 bases of the junction unmatched. CDR3 length equals 14 residues. Germline V CDR1 and CDR2: PRHDT, FYEKMQ (reference sequence). The CDR3 loop reads CASSAGLVIDTQYF. For the CDR3, the DNA is TGTGCCAGCAGCGCGGGACTAGTCATCGATACGCAGTATTTT. Supplemented by reference TRBV13 and TRBJ2-3, the full variable domain reads AAGVIQSPRHLIKEKRETATLKCYPIPRHDTVYWYQQGPGQDPQFLISFYEKMQSDKGSIPDRFSAQQFSDYHSELNMSSLELGDSALYFCASSAGLVIDTQYFGPGTRLTVL.

This chain joins TRBV7-6 and TRBJ1-1; D perhaps matches TRBD1 (5 bases). Germline V lookup: CDR1 SGHVS, CDR2 FNYEAQ. The ends were cut back, 2 bases at V and 0 bases at J, with 10 bases in the middle. This CDR3 has 15 amino acids. The CDR3 DNA sequence: TGTGCCAGCAGCTTACATGGGGCCGTGAACACTGAAGCTTTCTTT. Translated: CASSLHGAVNTEAFF.

V and J are TRBV28 and TRBJ2-7, with 9 bases that match TRBD1. J was trimmed by 6 bases and V by 4 bases; bases with no gene match: 10. Germline CDR1 reads MDHEN; CDR2 reads SYDVKM. This CDR3 contains 15 residues. The CDR3, as DNA: TGTGCCAGCAGTTCGGATCCAGGACAGGGGAGCGAGCAGTACTTC. Translating gives CASSSDPGQGSEQYF.

The chain combines TRBV5-4 with TRBJ2-5, with a weak D call TRBD2 (6 bases). The CDR3 runs to 14 residues. The germline V and J ends were trimmed by 4 bases and 3 bases, with 13 bases remaining between them. Germline values: CDR1 SGHNT, CDR2 YYREEE (reference sequence). This CDR3 is CASSPRDGEETQYF. DNA for the CDR3: TGTGCCAGCAGCCCGCGGGACGGAGAAGAGACCCAGTACTTC.

The V and J genes are TRBV4-1 and TRBJ1-3, with 8 nucleotides matching TRBD1. This CDR3 is built from 17 residues. The V gene's germline CDR1 is MGHRA and CDR2 YSYEKL. V lost 1 base to trimming and J lost 0 bases; unmatched junction nucleotides: 5. The CDR3 spells CASSQVGQGHSGNTIYF. CDR3 DNA sequence: TGCGCCAGCAGCCAAGTAGGACAGGGTCACTCTGGAAACACCATATATTTT.

The chain recombines TRBV30 with TRBJ1-3, with 7 bases fitting TRBD1. J was trimmed by 0 bases and V by 2 bases; bases with no gene match: 4. The CDR3 totals 15 residues. Germline lookup yields CDR1 GTSNPN and CDR2 SVGIG (reference sequence). Written as DNA, the CDR3 is TGTGCCTGGAGTCACAGGGGAAGCTCTGGAAACACCATATATTTT. Protein product: CAWSHRGSSGNTIYF.

The chain combines TRBV30 with TRBJ1-2, with D hard to call. V was shortened by 1 base and J by 6 bases, with 6 bases between the two germline ends. In germline, CDR1 is GTSNPN, CDR2 SVGIG (reference sequence). The CDR3 covers 11 residues. CDR3 nucleotide sequence: TGTGCCTGGAGTGGCGGGAATGGCTACACCTTC. Its translation is CAWSGGNGYTF.

The chain employs TRBV7-9 and TRBJ2-1, with 8 bases identical to TRBD2. The CDR3 is made up of 15 amino acids. Losses at the gene ends were 1 base for V and 8 bases for J; bases not matched to a gene: 7. Germline CDR1 reads SEHNR; CDR2 reads FQNEAQ (reference sequence). CDR3 protein: CASSLEAGVVDEQFF. CDR3 nucleotides: TGTGCCAGCAGCTTAGAAGCGGGAGTGGTAGATGAGCAGTTCTTC.

This CDR3 is CAFKRLPGANVLTF. In DNA, the CDR3 is TGTGCCTTCAAAAGACTCCCTGGGGCCAACGTCCTGACTTTC. J is TRBJ2-6 and V is TRBV30; D call uncertain. Germline V CDR1 and CDR2: GTSNPN, SVGIG (reference sequence). With 7 bases removed from V and 2 bases from J, the gap between germline ends came to 12 bases. The CDR3 has 14 amino acids.

The V call is TRBV5-1, the J call TRBJ2-5; 9 nucleotides align to TRBD1. The ends lost 3 bases at V and 7 bases at J; junction bases unmatched: 13. From germline, CDR1 is SGHRS and CDR2 YFSETQ. There are 16 residues in the CDR3. The CDR3 loop is CASSSGQGSAGLTQYF. As DNA, the CDR3 is TGCGCCAGCAGCTCAGGACAGGGGTCGGCGGGGTTGACCCAGTACTTC.

The chain employs TRBV30 and TRBJ1-2, with D perhaps TRBD1 (5 bases). The CDR3 length is 17 residues. Germline V CDR1 and CDR2: GTSNPN, SVGIG (reference sequence). The V and J ends lost 8 bases and 1 base respectively, with 26 bases between them. DNA for the CDR3: TGTGCCGGCTGGACGGGGTGGTTTGGGGGGTTTAACTATGGCTACACCTTC. Residues: CAGWTGWFGGFNYGYTF.